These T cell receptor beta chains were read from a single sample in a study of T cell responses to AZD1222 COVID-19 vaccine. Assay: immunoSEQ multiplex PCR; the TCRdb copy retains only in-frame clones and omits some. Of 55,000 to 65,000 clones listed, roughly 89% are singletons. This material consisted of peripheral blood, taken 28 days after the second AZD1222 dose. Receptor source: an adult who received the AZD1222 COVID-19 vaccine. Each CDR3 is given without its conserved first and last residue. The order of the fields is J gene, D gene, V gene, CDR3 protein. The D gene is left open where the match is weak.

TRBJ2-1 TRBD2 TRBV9 ASSVVSAGARNEQF
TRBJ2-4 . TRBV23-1 ASSPTPQISY
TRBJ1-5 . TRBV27 ASKQTGFNQPQH
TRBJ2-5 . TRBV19 ASQRNGASYQETQY
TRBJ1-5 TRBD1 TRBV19 ASSRGQGDSNQPQH
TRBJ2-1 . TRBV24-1 ATSDVGSHNEQF
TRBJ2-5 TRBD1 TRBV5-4 ASSPRTGGVETQY
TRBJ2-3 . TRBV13 ASRIAGPAKDTQY
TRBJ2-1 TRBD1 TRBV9 ASSVQDRDFNEQF
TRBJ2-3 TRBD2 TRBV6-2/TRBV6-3 ASSLGLQFSTDTQY